The entry below gives a single T cell receptor (beta chain) sequence along with its context. The target of this receptor is not known. No base-level quality is on record; no much larger clone is a single base apart. There are 15 amino acids in the CDR3, from cysteine to phenylalanine inclusive. Only the CDR3 portion is preserved as DNA: 45 bases, with reading frame beginning at the first base. Per the germline V gene, SGHAT is the CDR1 and FQNNGV is the CDR2. The junction shows trimming of 4 bases on V and 6 bases on J, plus 16 bases between the germline ends. This sample is part of a study of T-cell memory formation after mild COVID-19 listed by TCRdb under 2021. For the wider study: Most TCR sequence clusters were specific to one of the two donors. Longitudinal TCRalpha and TCRbeta repertoire sequencing tracked T-cell clones expanding and contracting after mild COVID-19 in a couple of donors. The cohort comprised two young, previously healthy adult volunteers, one female and one male.

Ficoll-Paque density gradient centrifugation was used to isolate PBMCs. Sequencer: Illumina NovaSeq 6000. TCRalpha and TCRbeta cDNA libraries were constructed by 5'RACE with constant-segment primers, with sample barcodes and unique molecular identifiers being introduced. RNA was extracted from every sample with Trizol reagent. The libraries were amplified in two PCR steps, and the second step added a second sample barcode and Illumina TruSeq adapters. Libraries were sequenced on an Illumina NovaSeq with 2 x 150 bp paired-end reads. On the authors' methods: The reads were demultiplexed and collapsed into UMI-guided consensus sequences using migec v1.2.7. Using mixcr v2.1.11, UMI consensuses were aligned to TRA and TRB V and J templates and then assembled into clonotypes. A clonotype was counted as expanded or contracted only when both edgeR and NoisET called the clonotype significant, with the noise models trained on biological replicates. edgeR calls used a false discovery rate-adjusted p below 0.01 and a log2 fold-change threshold of 1. As an exploratory analysis of dynamics, max-normalized trajectories of the 1000 most abundant clonotypes were examined with PCA combined with hierarchical clustering. Separately sequenced CD4+ and CD8+ repertoires were used to assign the CD4 or CD8 phenotype of responding clones. The public reads were reanalyzed by TCRdb: fastp trimming at Q25, MiXCR alignment, in-frame beta chains only. Rows with one shared CDR3 protein collapse into an entry with the most common genes and DNA. TCRdb assigned the V and J calls; the authors' analysis was not used. This sample holds 300,000 to 400,000 distinct CDR3 sequences; roughly 15% were observed only once. The ten most abundant clones make up 20% to 25% of the sample.

What the research found in general, with its limitations: SARS-CoV-2 specificity was not confirmed for the second-wave clones peaking on day 37. The study included only two mild cases, and larger cohorts that include severe cases with pre-infection samples were judged to be necessary. Balanced CD4/CD8 phenotypes were observed for clones contracting from day 15 to 85, whereas a bias towards CD4+ was observed for a second wave of clones expanding from day 15 to 37. Some responding clones were found in pre-infection memory, which suggests that pre-existing cross-reactive memory T cells took part in the SARS-CoV-2 response. Contracting CD4+ clones were located mainly in the CM and EM memory subsets, whereas CD8+ clones were found to be enriched in EMRA.

The sequence joins TRBV11-2 to TRBJ1-5; TRBD1 could be the D gene, as 6 bases match. The sequence was collected from a man younger than 35 who had mild COVID-19 (a few samples of this study predate the infection). The sample titles of this study are shuffled in the database, so cell type and time point are left out; the donor was told from shared clones. What was sequenced was PBMCs or a T cell subset sorted from them (not recorded which). In nucleotides, the sequence is TGTGCCAGCAGCTCACTACAGGGTTCGGGTCAGCCCCAGCATTTT. Translated, it reads CASSSLQGSGQPQHF.